Given below is one T cell receptor beta chain in context. These data belong to a study of blood T cell repertoires in COVID-19. Study overall: There were acute and convalescent COVID-19 samples, and they came from the United States, Italy and Spain.

The CDR3 spans 15 residues. CDR1 and CDR2 (germline): SGHNT, YYREEE (reference sequence). V lost 3 bases and J lost 6; bases outside the gene matches: 3. Authors' data handling: Amplification with reference gene primers provided the estimates of nucleated cell counts. The repertoire was sequenced with immunoSEQ multiplex PCR; TCRdb's copy has only in-frame clones and lacks some. The DNA was the basis for D and trimming; V, J and clone size are from that table. This sample has 300,000 to 450,000 clones, with roughly 85% found just once. This chain uses TRBV5-4 with TRBJ2-3; 14 bases align to TRBD2. This clonotype was sampled from a woman aged 18-29 years with acute or convalescent COVID-19. Material for sequencing was peripheral blood. Here the CDR3 DNA reads TGTGCCAGCAGCTCGTGGACTAGCGGGAGGGATACGCAGTATTTT. It is translated as CASSSWTSGRDTQYF.